This T cell receptor (beta chain) appears in the sequencing data of a study of shared clonotypes between healthy human individuals. Profiling relied on immunoSEQ multiplex PCR, and the TCRdb table lists in-frame clones only, not all of them. The top ten hold 1.4% to 1.5% of the sample, which has about 1 million clones, about 76% seen once. Findings of the study overall: All-four-donor shared clonotypes had higher generation probabilities than non-shared clonotypes did.

Regarding this clone: Its cognate antigen is unknown.

Subsets obtained from CD4+ cells comprised CD45RA+ naive and CD45RA-negative memory cells. CDR1 is SEHNR, CDR2 FQNEAQ, per germline (reference sequence). Germline trimming cut 5 bases from V and 9 bases from J; bases unmatched to any gene: 10. The CDR3 totals 14 residues. The specimen was memory CD4+ T cells sorted from blood. The subset: CD45RA-negative fraction. The rearrangement links TRBV7-9 to TRBJ2-1, with TRBD2 matching 7 bases. This TCR was sampled from a man younger than 35 in good health. CDR3 coding DNA: TGTGCCAGCAGCCGGACTAGTTTAACGTCTGAGCAGTTCTTC. It encodes CASSRTSLTSEQFF.